The 20 T cell receptor beta chains below all came from one sample that was sequenced in a study of beta chain features in type 1 diabetes. General study results and limits: Shorter TCRB CDR3s, moderately but significantly so, were found in Type 1 diabetes patients in all four CD4+ subsets.

Reverse transcription of all isolated RNA meant that expressed TCRB transcripts were sequenced. Profiling relied on immunoSEQ multiplex PCR, and the TCRdb table lists in-frame clones only, not all of them. The data contain around 650,000 clones, 9.5% to 15% of them seen just once; the ten biggest clones take up around 0.12%. These receptors are not linked to any known antigen. Sequencing was done on a sample of naive CD4+ T cells from blood. These receptor sequences come from a man aged 25 to 40 with type 1 diabetes.

The chain carries TRBV30 and TRBJ2-1, with TRBD1 identical over 7 bases. CDR3 size: 14 residues. The V and J ends lost 0 bases and 8 bases, in that order; junction bases with no gene match: 7. CDR1 GTSNPN and CDR2 SVGIG come from the germline V gene (reference sequence). CDR3 in amino acids: CAWSVVYRGHEQFF. The CDR3 DNA reads as TGTGCCTGGAGTGTAGTTTACAGGGGCCATGAGCAGTTCTTC.

This clone showed up just a few times. The chain employs TRBV6-5 and TRBJ2-4; D is possibly TRBD1 (5 bases). V dropped 2 bases and J dropped 1 base, with 6 bases sitting between them. CDR1 is MNHEY and CDR2 is SVGAGI in the germline V gene. The CDR3 totals 14 residues. This CDR3 is CASSYAGAKNIQYF. The CDR3 nucleotides read TGTGCCAGCAGTTACGCAGGGGCCAAAAACATTCAGTACTTC.

Only a few counts were recorded for this clone. The chain couples TRBV7-9 to TRBJ2-3; a possible D gene is TRBD1 (6 bases). V lost 1 base, J lost 2 bases, and 19 bases lay in between. Germline CDR1 reads SEHNR; CDR2 reads FQNEAQ (reference sequence). The CDR3 has 18 amino acids. The CDR3 region is CASSLGSGGLSYTDTQYF. The CDR3 coding sequence is TGTGCCAGCAGCTTAGGAAGTGGGGGCCTCAGCTACACAGATACGCAGTATTTT.

This clone appeared a few times. CDR3 sequence (DNA): TGTGCCAGCAGCTTCAAGGCGGCTAATAATTATGGCTACACCTTC. Its protein is CASSFKAANNYGYTF. V is TRBV5-6 and J is TRBJ1-2; D ambiguous. The ends were cut back, 2 bases at V and 5 bases at J, with 16 bases in the middle. This CDR3 has 15 amino acids. The germline gives CDR1 SGHDT, CDR2 YYEEEE.

This clone was recorded a few times. The rearrangement links TRBV4-1 to TRBJ2-1; TRBD1 aligns across 7 bases. Trimming at V came to 5 bases and at J to 0 bases, leaving 7 bases not matched to a gene. The CDR3 runs 16 residues. Germline assignment: CDR1 MGHRA and CDR2 YSYEKL. CDR3 nucleotides: TGCGCCAGCAGCACCGGACAGGCGATCTCCTACAATGAGCAGTTCTTC. This sequence encodes CASSTGQAISYNEQFF.

The chain has TRBV18 and TRBJ2-7; no reliable D call. Looked up from germline, CDR1 is KGHSH and CDR2 is LQKENI. There are 15 residues in the CDR3. Trimming took off 3 bases at V and 0 bases at J, with 12 bases between the two ends. This chain's CDR3 is CASSPARTSSYEQYF. Written as DNA, the CDR3 is TGTGCCAGCTCACCGGCCAGGACGAGCTCCTACGAGCAGTACTTC.

V usage is TRBV10-2 and J usage is TRBJ2-7; 7 nucleotides align to TRBD1. This CDR3 region has 13 residues. Germline assignment: CDR1 WSHSY and CDR2 SAAADI. The junction had 4 bases not matched to a gene; V was cut back by 2 bases and J by 6 bases. CDR3 sequence reads: CASSELDRTEQYF. The CDR3 DNA reads as TGCGCCAGCAGTGAGCTGGACAGGACCGAGCAGTACTTC.

This clone was counted a few times. The chain recombines TRBV7-9 with TRBJ1-1, with D possibly matching TRBD1 (5 bases). The germline gives CDR1 SEHNR, CDR2 FQNEAQ (reference sequence). V was cut by 5 bases and J by 3 bases, with 10 bases left in between. The CDR3 loop spans 13 amino acids. CDR3 bases: TGTGCCAGCAGCCTCCGGGACGACACTGAAGCTTTCTTT. Its translation: CASSLRDDTEAFF. The variable domain in full, with the rest retrieved from reference TRBV7-9 and TRBJ1-1, is DTGVSQNPRHKITKRGQNVTFRCDPISEHNRLYWYRQTLGQGPEFLTYFQNEAQLEKSRLLSDRFSAERPKGSFSTLEIQRTEQGDSAMYLCASSLRDDTEAFFGQGTRLTVV.

Only a few counts were recorded for this clone. The chain links TRBV13 to TRBJ2-3; D is uncertain. CDR1 PRHDT and CDR2 FYEKMQ come from the germline V gene (reference sequence). The CDR3 loop spans 13 amino acids. The V and J ends lost 3 bases and 3 bases respectively, with 7 bases between them. Here the CDR3 reads CASSFIATDTQYF. CDR3 in DNA: TGTGCCAGCAGCTTTATAGCTACAGATACGCAGTATTTT.

Only a few counts were recorded for this clone. The genes are TRBV7-9 and TRBJ1-2, with D perhaps TRBD1 (5 bases). CDR3 length: 13 residues. Per the germline V gene, CDR1 is SEHNR and CDR2 is FQNEAQ (reference sequence). V was cut by 2 bases and J by 8 bases, with 12 bases left in between. Written as DNA, the CDR3 is TGTGCCAGCAGCTTAACAGGAGATCAAGGCTACACCTTC. This encodes CASSLTGDQGYTF.

This chain uses TRBV6-6 with TRBJ1-1; D uncertain. V was shortened by 5 bases and J by 7 bases, with 8 bases between the two germline ends. CDR1 and CDR2 (germline): MNHNY, SVGAGI (reference sequence). The CDR3 has 11 residues. This CDR3 is CASSRTVEAFF. The CDR3 region has the DNA TGTGCCAGCAGTCGGACTGTTGAAGCTTTCTTT.

This chain joins TRBV5-1 and TRBJ2-5; D possibly corresponds to TRBD2 (7 bases). This CDR3 has 16 amino acids. Germline V gives CDR1 SGHRS, CDR2 YFSETQ. V lost 0 bases and J lost 5, with 17 bases in between. The CDR3 nucleotides read TGCGCCAGCAGCTTGGGCGGGGGCCCCCAGGGGGAGACCCAGTACTTC. Amino acid sequence: CASSLGGGPQGETQYF.

V usage is TRBV13 and J usage is TRBJ2-7, with D possibly TRBD1 on 6 matching bases. This CDR3 region has 14 residues. V lost 2 bases to trimming and J lost 3 bases, with 11 bases between them. CDR1 is PRHDT, CDR2 FYEKMQ, per germline (reference sequence). The CDR3 loop reads CASSLRQEVYEQYF. In DNA form, the CDR3 reads TGTGCCAGCAGCTTAAGACAGGAGGTCTACGAGCAGTACTTC.

The genes are TRBV7-9 and TRBJ2-3; 8 bases agree with TRBD2. There are 14 residues in the CDR3. CDR1 SEHNR and CDR2 FQNEAQ come from the germline V gene (reference sequence). The CDR3 protein is CADGASGLLDTQYF. CDR3 coding DNA: TGTGCAGACGGGGCTAGCGGGCTATTGGATACGCAGTATTTT.

This rearrangement joins TRBV9 to TRBJ2-2; D remains unclear. CDR3 length: 13 residues. Germline CDR1 reads SGDLS; CDR2 reads YYNGEE. V lost 0 bases to trimming and J lost 7 bases, with 7 bases between them. CDR3 residues: CASSVGLDGELFF. In DNA, the CDR3 is TGTGCCAGCAGCGTAGGGTTGGACGGGGAGCTGTTTTTT.

The CDR3 loop reads CAWTQGLPSPLHF. CDR3 bases: TGTGCCTGGACGCAGGGTCTTCCTTCACCCCTCCACTTT. V is TRBV30 and J is TRBJ1-6; a possible D gene is TRBD1 (5 bases). The CDR3 totals 13 residues. Trimming pared 4 bases from V and 9 bases from J, leaving 13 bases between. Germline-derived CDR1 and CDR2 are GTSNPN and SVGIG (reference sequence).

V and J are TRBV28 and TRBJ2-5, with 10 positions matching TRBD2. The CDR3 runs 16 residues. J lost 4 bases, V lost 5 bases, and 10 bases had no gene match. CDR1 MDHEN and CDR2 SYDVKM come from the germline V gene. The CDR3 here is CASSRSGGAVPETQYF. DNA of the CDR3: TGTGCCAGCAGTCGGAGCGGGGGGGCCGTTCCAGAGACCCAGTACTTC.

This chain joins TRBV30 and TRBJ2-5; possibly TRBD2 for D (5 bases). Trimming removed 7 bases from V and 4 bases from J, with 19 bases in between. The CDR3 covers 14 residues. Germline assignment: CDR1 GTSNPN and CDR2 SVGIG (reference sequence). The CDR3 DNA is TGTGCCTTTGGTCCACCGCCAGGAGGAGAGACCCAGTACTTC. It encodes CAFGPPPGGETQYF.

This clone has more than one count but fewer than ten. In DNA form, the CDR3 reads TGTGCCAGCCGACAGGGGCCCTACACAGATACGCAGTATTTT. Translated, it gives CASRQGPYTDTQYF. J is TRBJ2-3 and V is TRBV19; 8 bases align to TRBD1. V lost 9 bases, J lost 2 bases, and 7 bases stayed unmatched. Per the germline V gene, CDR1 is LNHDA and CDR2 is SQIVND (reference sequence). The CDR3 contains 14 residues.

To note about this clone: This specimen includes other DNA sequences encoding the same CDR3. The rearrangement links TRBV20-1 to TRBJ1-1; D is ambiguous. The V end lost 2 bases, the J end lost 1 base, and 2 bases lay between the germline ends. The CDR3 sequence is 11 residues long. In germline, CDR1 is DFQATT, CDR2 SNEGSKA (reference sequence). CDR3 sequence (DNA): TGCAGTGCTAGATCGAACACTGAAGCTTTCTTT. It is translated as CSARSNTEAFF.